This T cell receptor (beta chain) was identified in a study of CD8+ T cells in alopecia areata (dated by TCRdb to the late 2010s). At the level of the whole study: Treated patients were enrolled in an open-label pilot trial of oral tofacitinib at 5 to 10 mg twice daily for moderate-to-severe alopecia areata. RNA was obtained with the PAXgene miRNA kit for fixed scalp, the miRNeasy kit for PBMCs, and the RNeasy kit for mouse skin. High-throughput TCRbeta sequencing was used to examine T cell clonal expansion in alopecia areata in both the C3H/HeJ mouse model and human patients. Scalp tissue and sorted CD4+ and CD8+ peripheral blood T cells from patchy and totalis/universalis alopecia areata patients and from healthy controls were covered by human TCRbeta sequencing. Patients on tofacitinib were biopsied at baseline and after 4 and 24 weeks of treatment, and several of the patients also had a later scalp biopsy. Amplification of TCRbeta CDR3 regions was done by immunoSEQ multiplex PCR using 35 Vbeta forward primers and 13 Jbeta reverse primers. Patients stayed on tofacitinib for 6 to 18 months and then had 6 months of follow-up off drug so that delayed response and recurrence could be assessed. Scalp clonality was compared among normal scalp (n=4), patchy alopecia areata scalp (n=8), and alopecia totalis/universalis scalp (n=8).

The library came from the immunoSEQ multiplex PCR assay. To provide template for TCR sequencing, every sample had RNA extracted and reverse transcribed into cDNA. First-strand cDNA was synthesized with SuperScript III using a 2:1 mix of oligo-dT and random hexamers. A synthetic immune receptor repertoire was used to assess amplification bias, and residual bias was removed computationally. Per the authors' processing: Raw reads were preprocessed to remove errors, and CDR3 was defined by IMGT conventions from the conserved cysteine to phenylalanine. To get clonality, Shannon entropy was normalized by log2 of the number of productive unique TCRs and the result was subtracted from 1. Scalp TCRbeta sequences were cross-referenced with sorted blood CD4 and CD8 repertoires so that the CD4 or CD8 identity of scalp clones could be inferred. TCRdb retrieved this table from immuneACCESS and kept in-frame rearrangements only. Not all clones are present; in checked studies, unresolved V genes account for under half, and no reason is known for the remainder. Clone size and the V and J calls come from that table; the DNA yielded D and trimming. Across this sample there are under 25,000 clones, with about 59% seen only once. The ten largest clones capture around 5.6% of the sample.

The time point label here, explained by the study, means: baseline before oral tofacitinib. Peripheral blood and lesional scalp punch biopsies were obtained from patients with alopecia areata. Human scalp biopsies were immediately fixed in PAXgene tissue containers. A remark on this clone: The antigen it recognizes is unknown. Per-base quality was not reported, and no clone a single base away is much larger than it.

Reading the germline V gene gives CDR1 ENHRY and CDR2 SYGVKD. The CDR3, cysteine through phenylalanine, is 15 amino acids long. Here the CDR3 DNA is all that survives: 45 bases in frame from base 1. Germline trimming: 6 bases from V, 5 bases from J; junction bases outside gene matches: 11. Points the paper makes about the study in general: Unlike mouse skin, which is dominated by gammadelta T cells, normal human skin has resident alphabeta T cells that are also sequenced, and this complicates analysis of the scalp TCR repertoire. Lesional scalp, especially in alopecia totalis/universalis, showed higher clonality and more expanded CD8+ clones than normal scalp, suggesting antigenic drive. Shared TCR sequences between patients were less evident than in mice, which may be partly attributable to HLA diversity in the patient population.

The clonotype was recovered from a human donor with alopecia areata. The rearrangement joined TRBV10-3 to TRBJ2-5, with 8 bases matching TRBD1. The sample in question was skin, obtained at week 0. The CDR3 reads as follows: CAIRRSQGVFETQYF. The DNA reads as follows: TGTGCCATCAGGAGGTCACAGGGGGTGTTTGAGACCCAGTACTTC.